The 10 T cell receptor beta chains below come from one sample, sequenced in a study of blood T cell repertoires in COVID-19. Sequencing used immunoSEQ multiplex PCR; TCRdb keeps in-frame clones, though not all of them. The sample records a few hundred thousand clones, 88% being singletons. Sample: peripheral blood. The receptors stem from a woman aged 25-40 years with COVID-19, enrolled during active disease.

As regards this clone: Relative to the germline gene, one junction end is altered; a read error may explain this. The chain has TRBV30 and TRBJ1-2; D is unclear. CDR3 size: 11 residues. The V gene's germline CDR1 is GTSNPN and CDR2 SVGIG (reference sequence). The CDR3 DNA reads TGTGCCTGGAGCCAGCATAGCCCATCCTCCTTC. Its translation is CAWSQHSPSSF.

For this clone: The junction departs from germline at one end; a sequencing error may be responsible. The rearrangement joins TRBV2 to TRBJ1-2; the D gene is possibly TRBD1 (6 bases). Per germline, CDR1 SNHLY and CDR2 FYNNEI. The CDR3 has 10 residues. Here the CDR3 DNA reads TGTGCCAGCAGCGAACAGGGATGGGCCTTC. Translating gives CASSEQGWAF.

This clone occurred once. The V and J genes are TRBV24-1 and TRBJ2-1; 10 bases map to TRBD2. Germline V lookup: CDR1 KGHDR, CDR2 SFDVKD. V trimming: 5 bases; J trimming: 6 bases; junction bases outside the gene matches: 15. CDR3 size: 18 residues. The CDR3 loop reads CATSGTASGSGGGNEQFF. In DNA, the CDR3 is TGTGCCACCAGTGGGACGGCTAGCGGGAGTGGTGGGGGCAATGAGCAGTTCTTC.

Here the CDR3 reads CASSLMGTGHEQYF. CDR3 in DNA: TGTGCCAGCAGCTTAATGGGGACAGGACATGAGCAGTACTTC. The chain is built from TRBV7-9 and TRBJ2-7, with 8 nucleotides matching TRBD1. This CDR3 is built from 14 residues. From germline, CDR1 is SEHNR and CDR2 FQNEAQ (reference sequence). Unmatched junction bases numbered 7, after V lost 2 bases and J lost 7 bases.

The chain employs TRBV15 and TRBJ2-7; the D gene is possibly TRBD2 (6 bases). The CDR3 covers 14 residues. V dropped 1 base and J dropped 7 bases, with 14 bases sitting between them. Germline lookup yields CDR1 LNHNV and CDR2 YYDKDF (reference sequence). In DNA form, the CDR3 reads TGTGCCACCAGCAGAGTTGATTACGGGGGTGAGCAGTACTTC. Protein: CATSRVDYGGEQYF.

The rearrangement joins TRBV1 to TRBJ1-4. TRBV1 is given as a pseudogene. The CDR3 loop spans 14 amino acids. CDR3 amino acids: CTSSQRSAREKLFF. The CDR3 DNA reads TGCACCAGCAGCCAACGAAGTGCGAGGGAAAAACTGTTTTTT.

The chain recombines TRBV18 with TRBJ2-1, with D maybe TRBD2 (6 bases). Germline CDR1 KGHSH, CDR2 LQKENI. This CDR3 region has 14 residues. V was shortened by 0 bases and J by 6 bases, with 9 bases between the two germline ends. This CDR3 is CASSPPTSSNEQFF. The CDR3 nucleotides are TGTGCCAGCTCACCACCGACTAGTTCCAATGAGCAGTTCTTC.

The genes are TRBV2 and TRBJ2-3, with 7 bases matching TRBD1. CDR1 is SNHLY, CDR2 FYNNEI, per germline. The CDR3 is 16 residues long. V trimming: 4 bases; J trimming: 1 base; junction bases outside the gene matches: 8. CDR3 nucleotides: TGTGCCAGCAGTGGAGCTTGGACAGGAGGCACAGATACGCAGTATTTT. Translated: CASSGAWTGGTDTQYF.

V and J are TRBV5-4 and TRBJ2-5; 8 bases agree with TRBD1. The junction had 4 bases not matched to a gene; V was cut back by 4 bases and J by 5 bases. The CDR3 has 13 residues. Germline V CDR1 and CDR2: SGHNT, YYREEE (reference sequence). In nucleotides, the CDR3 is TGTGCCAGCAGCCCGGGACAGGTGGAGACCCAGTACTTC. This encodes CASSPGQVETQYF.

The gene calls are TRBV15 and TRBJ2-3; no reliable D call. Trimming cost V 0 bases and J 1 base, with 8 bases left between them. Germline V gene sequence: CDR1 LNHNV, CDR2 YYDKDF (reference sequence). The CDR3 is 15 residues long. The CDR3 DNA is TGTGCCACCAGCAGAGAGCACCGGGGCACAGATACGCAGTATTTT. It is translated as CATSREHRGTDTQYF.